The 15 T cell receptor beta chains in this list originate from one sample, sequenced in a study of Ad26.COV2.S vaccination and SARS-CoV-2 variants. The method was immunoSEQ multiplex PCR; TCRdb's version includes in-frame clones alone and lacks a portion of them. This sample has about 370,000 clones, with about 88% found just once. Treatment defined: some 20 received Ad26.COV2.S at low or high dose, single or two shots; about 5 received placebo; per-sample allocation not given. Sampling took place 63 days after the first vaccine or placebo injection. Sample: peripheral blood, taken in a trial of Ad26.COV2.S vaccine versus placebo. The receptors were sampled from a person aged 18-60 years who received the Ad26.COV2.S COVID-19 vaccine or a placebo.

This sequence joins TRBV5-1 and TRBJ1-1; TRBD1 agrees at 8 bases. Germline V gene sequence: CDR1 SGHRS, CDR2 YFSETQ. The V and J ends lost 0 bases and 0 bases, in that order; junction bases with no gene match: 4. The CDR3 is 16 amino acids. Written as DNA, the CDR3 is TGCGCCAGCAGCTTGGTCCAGGGGGCCGTGAACACTGAAGCTTTCTTT. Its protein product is CASSLVQGAVNTEAFF.

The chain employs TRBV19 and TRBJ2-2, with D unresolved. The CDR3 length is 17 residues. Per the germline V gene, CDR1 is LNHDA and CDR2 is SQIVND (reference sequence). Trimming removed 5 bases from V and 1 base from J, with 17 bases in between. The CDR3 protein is CASSGDWYRLNTGELFF. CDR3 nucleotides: TGTGCCAGTAGTGGAGACTGGTACCGACTGAACACCGGGGAGCTGTTTTTT.

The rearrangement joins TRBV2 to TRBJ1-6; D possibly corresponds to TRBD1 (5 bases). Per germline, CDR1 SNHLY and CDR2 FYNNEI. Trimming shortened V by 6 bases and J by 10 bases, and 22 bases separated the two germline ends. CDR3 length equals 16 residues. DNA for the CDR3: TGTGCCAGCAGCCTCGACCAGGGCCGGGGAGGATCACCCCTCCACTTT. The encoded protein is CASSLDQGRGGSPLHF.

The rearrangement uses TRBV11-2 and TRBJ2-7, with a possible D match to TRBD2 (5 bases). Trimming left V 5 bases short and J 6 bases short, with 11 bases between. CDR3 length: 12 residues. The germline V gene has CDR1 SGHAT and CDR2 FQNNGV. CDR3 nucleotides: TGTGCCAGCAGCCGAGGGCGCGCCGAGCAGTACTTC. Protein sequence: CASSRGRAEQYF.

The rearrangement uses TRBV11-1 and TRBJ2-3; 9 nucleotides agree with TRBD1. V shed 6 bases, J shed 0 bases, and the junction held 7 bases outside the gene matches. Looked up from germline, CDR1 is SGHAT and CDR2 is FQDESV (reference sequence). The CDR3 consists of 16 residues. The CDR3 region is CASSPGQGDSTDTQYF. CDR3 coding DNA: TGTGCCAGCAGTCCGGGACAGGGAGATAGCACAGATACGCAGTATTTT.

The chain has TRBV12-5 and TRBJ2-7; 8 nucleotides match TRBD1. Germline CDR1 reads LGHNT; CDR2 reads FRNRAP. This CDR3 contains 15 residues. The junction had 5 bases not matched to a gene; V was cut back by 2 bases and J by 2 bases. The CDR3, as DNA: TGTGCTAGTGGTTTGCTGCGGACAGGGACCTACGAGCAGTACTTC. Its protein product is CASGLLRTGTYEQYF.

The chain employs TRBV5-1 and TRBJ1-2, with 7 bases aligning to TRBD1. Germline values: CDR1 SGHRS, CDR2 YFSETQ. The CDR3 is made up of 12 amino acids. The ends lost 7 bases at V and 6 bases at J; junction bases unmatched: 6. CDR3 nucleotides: TGCGCCAGCCGACAGGGTGCAGATGGCTACACCTTC. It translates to CASRQGADGYTF.

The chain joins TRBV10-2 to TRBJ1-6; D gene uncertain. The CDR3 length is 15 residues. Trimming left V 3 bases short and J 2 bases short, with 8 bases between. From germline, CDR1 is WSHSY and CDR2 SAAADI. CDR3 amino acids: CASSERATYNSPLHF. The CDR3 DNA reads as TGCGCCAGCAGTGAAAGGGCTACCTATAATTCACCCCTCCACTTT.

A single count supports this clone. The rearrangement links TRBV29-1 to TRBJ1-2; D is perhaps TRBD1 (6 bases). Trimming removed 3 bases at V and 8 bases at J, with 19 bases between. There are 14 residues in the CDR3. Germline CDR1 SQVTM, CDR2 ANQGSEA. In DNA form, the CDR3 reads TGCAGCGTTGATTTGGGGGGCGAGGGTGAAGGCTACACCTTC. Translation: CSVDLGGEGEGYTF.

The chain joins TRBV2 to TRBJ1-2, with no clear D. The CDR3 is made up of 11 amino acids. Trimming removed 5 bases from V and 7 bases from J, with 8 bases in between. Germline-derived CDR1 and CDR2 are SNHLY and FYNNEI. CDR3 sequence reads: CASSIEGGYTF. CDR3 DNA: TGTGCCAGCAGTATTGAAGGTGGCTACACCTTC.

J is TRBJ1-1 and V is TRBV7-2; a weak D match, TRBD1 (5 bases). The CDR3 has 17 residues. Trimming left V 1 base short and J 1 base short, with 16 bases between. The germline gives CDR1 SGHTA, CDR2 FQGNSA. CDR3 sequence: CASSLEYLGRGNTEAFF. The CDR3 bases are TGTGCCAGCAGCTTAGAGTATTTGGGACGGGGGAACACTGAAGCTTTCTTT.

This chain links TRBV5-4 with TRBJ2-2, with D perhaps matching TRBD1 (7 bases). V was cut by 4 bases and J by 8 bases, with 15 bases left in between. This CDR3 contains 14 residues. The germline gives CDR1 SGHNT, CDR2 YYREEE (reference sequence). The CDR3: CASSPQGGAGELFF. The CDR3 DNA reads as TGTGCCAGCAGCCCTCAGGGGGGTGCGGGGGAGCTGTTTTTT.

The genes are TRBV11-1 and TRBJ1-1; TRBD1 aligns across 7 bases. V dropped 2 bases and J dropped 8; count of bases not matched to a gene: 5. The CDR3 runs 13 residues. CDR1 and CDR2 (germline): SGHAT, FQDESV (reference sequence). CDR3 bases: TGTGCCAGCAGCTTATCACTGACAGGGGAAGCTTTCTTT. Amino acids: CASSLSLTGEAFF.

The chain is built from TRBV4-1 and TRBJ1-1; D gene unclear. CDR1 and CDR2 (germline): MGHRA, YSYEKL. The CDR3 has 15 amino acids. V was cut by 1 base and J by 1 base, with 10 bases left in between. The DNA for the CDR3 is TGCGCCAGCAGCCAAGTCTTCCCGAGGAACACTGAAGCTTTCTTT. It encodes CASSQVFPRNTEAFF.

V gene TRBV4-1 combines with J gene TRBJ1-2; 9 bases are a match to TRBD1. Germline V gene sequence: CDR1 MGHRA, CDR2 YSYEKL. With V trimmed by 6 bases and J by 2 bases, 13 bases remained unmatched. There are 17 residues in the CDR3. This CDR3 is CASRRNGRQGDNYGYTF. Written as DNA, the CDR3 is TGCGCCAGCAGGCGTAATGGAAGACAGGGGGACAACTATGGCTACACCTTC.